This T cell receptor beta chain is drawn from a study of CD8+CD57+ T cells in acquired aplastic anemia. Background on the study: DNA from sorted CD4+ and CD8+ cells averaged about 3.2 ug. Regarding the study as a whole: Patients and controls were not found to differ significantly in CD8+ Simpson's diversity. Fewer than 30 CD8+ CDR3 sequences were shared between patients and controls.

V was cut by 3 bases and J by 4 bases, with 4 bases left in between. This CDR3 contains 11 residues. Germline loops: CDR1 SGHDT, CDR2 YYEEEE. Genomic DNA provided the template from which TCR beta VDJ and CDR3 profiles were obtained. MiXCR, applied by TCRdb to the reads, yields one record per CDR3 protein. The sample lists 200,000 to 250,000 distinct CDR3 sequences, approximately 60% occurring once. All sequencing subjects had displayed CD8+CD57+ cell expansion on flow cytometry. Patients were treatment-naive when blood was sampled. As for this clonotype: What it binds is not known.

The chain links TRBV5-6 to TRBJ1-2; D is unresolved. The sample taken for sequencing was sorted CD4+, CD8+, or CD8+CD57+ T cells (not recorded which) from PBMCs. The TCR comes from a human donor with aplastic anemia. The CDR3 loop is CASSSVYGYTF. For the CDR3, the DNA is TGTGCCAGCAGCTCCGTCTATGGCTACACCTTC.